This T cell receptor (beta chain) was documented in a study of response to subunit inactivated influenza vaccine (dated by TCRdb to the late 2010s). As for the study more broadly: The study used deep quantitative T cell receptor repertoire profiling to track responses to a trivalent subunit inactivated influenza vaccine.

Receptors were amplified or captured by RT-PCR. Sequencing relied on an Illumina HiSeq 2500. TCRdb itself trimmed the public reads at Q25 with fastp, ran MiXCR and retained productive beta chains. CDR3 protein duplicates are merged, each entry listing the most common genes and DNA. Here the sample has roughly 670,000 distinct CDR3 sequences; 12% to 15% occur a single time. The ten most abundant clones make up roughly 7.2% of the sample. Broad study findings and their caveats: According to the authors, only a limited number of new T cells may be recruited by each seasonal influenza vaccination.

About this clonotype itself: It has no known antigen specificity. Base quality data are lacking; no much larger clone is found one base away.

The sample consisted of PBMCs from blood, taken 14 days before vaccination. The origin of this receptor is a man aged 45 to 65 who received an inactivated influenza vaccine. Donor details come from another sample of the same person, matched by shared clones.

The CDR3 region has the sequence CAISTGTENTGELFF. The nucleotides are TGTGCCATCAGTACCGGGACAGAGAACACCGGGGAGCTGTTTTTT. The chain couples TRBV10-3 to TRBJ2-2; TRBD1 fits 7 bases in the junction. The germline V and J ends show losses of 5 bases and 1 base respectively, and no gene match explains 4 bases of the junction. The CDR3 goes from the cysteine to the phenylalanine over 15 residues. Only the CDR3 DNA stays, 45 bases, in frame from base 1. CDR1 and CDR2 are read off the germline V gene as ENHRY and SYGVKD.